This entry concerns a single T cell receptor beta chain. Its antigen is as yet unknown. The source of the sample is a study of type 1 regulatory T cells. Looking at the study overall: T-allo10 is an in vitro-generated, Tr1-enriched CD4 T cell product specific for alloantigen.

MiXCR was run by TCRdb on the reads, yielding one entry per CDR3 protein. The table has tens of thousands of distinct CDR3 sequences, 62% seen once; the top ten hold roughly 1.9%. Study outcomes and limitations: Compared with non-type 1 regulatory T cells, type 1 regulatory T cells showed a more restricted TCR repertoire.

Looked up from germline, CDR1 is MNHEY and CDR2 is SVGEGT. V lost 7 bases, J lost 0 bases, and 11 bases stayed unmatched. The CDR3 loop spans 18 amino acids. V gene TRBV6-2 or TRBV6-3 combines with J gene TRBJ2-3; 12 bases are a match to TRBD2. The sequenced material came from cultured non-Tr1 T cells, either the whole culture or a sorted T cell fraction (not recorded which). The receptor's source is a human donor in good health. CDR3 nucleotides: TGTGCCAGCACCTACCGGCTAGCGGGAGGGTCTAGCACAGATACGCAGTATTTT. Encoded protein: CASTYRLAGGSSTDTQYF.